This TCR beta chain was profiled in a study of response to subunit inactivated influenza vaccine. Study results and caveats: The authors proposed limited new T cell recruitment per seasonal influenza vaccination.

The CDR3 is 19 residues long. The germline V and J ends were trimmed by 4 bases and 2 bases, with 26 bases remaining between them. Germline-derived CDR1 and CDR2 are SGHRS and YFSETQ. MiXCR, applied by TCRdb to the RT-PCR reads, yields one record per CDR3 protein. The sample lists hundreds of thousands of distinct CDR3 sequences, approximately 11% occurring once. Worth noting for this clonotype: As yet, its antigen is unknown.

The input for sequencing was PBMCs from blood, taken around seven weeks after vaccination. The source of this sequence is a man between 50 and 59 years old who received an inactivated influenza vaccine. V is TRBV5-1 and J is TRBJ2-3, with D perhaps TRBD1 (5 bases). The CDR3 is CASSPGLGRSTTVTDTQYF. CDR3 DNA sequence: TGCGCCAGCAGCCCTGGGTTGGGGCGGAGCACGACTGTCACAGATACGCAGTATTTT. Supplemented by reference TRBV5-1 and TRBJ2-3, the full variable domain reads KAGVTQTPRYLIKTRGQQVTLSCSPISGHRSVSWYQQTPGQGLQFLFEYFSETQRNKGNFPGRFSGRQFSNSRSEMNVSTLELGDSALYLCASSPGLGRSTTVTDTQYFGPGTRLTVL.